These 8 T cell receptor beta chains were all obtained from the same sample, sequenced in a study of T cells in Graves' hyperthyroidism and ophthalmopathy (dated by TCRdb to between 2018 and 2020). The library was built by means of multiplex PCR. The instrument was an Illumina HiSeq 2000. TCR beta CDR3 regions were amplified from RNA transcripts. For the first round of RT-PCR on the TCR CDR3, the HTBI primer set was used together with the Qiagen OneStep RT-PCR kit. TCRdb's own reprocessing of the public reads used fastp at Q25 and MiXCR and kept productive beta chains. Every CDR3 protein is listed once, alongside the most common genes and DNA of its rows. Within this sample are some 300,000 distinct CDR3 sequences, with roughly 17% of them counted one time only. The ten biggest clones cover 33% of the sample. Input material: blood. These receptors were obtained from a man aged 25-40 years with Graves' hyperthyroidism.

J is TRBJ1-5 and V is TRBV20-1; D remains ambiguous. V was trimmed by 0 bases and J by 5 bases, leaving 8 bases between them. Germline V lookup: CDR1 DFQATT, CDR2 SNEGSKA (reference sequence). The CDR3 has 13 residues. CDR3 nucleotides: TGCAGTGCTAGAGAGGCAGCTGATCAGCCCCAGCATTTT. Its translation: CSAREAADQPQHF.

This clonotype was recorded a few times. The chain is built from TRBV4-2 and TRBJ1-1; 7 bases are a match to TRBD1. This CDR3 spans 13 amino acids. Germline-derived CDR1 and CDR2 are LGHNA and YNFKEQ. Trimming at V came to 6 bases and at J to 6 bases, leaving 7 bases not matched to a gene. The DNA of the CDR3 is TGTGCCAGCAGTCCTACAGGGGCGGCTGAAGCTTTCTTT. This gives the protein CASSPTGAAEAFF.

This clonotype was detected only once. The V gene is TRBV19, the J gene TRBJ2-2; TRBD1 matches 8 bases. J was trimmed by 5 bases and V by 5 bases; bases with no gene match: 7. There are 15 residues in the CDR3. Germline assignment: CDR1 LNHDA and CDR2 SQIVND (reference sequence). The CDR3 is CASSVRQGITGELFF. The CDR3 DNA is TGTGCCAGTAGTGTCCGACAGGGGATAACCGGGGAGCTGTTTTTT. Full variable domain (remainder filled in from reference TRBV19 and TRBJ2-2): DGGITQSPKYLFRKEGQNVTLSCEQNLNHDAMYWYRQDPGQGLRLIYYSQIVNDFQKGDIAEGYSVSREKKESFPLTVTSAQKNPTAFYLCASSVRQGITGELFFGEGSRLTVL.

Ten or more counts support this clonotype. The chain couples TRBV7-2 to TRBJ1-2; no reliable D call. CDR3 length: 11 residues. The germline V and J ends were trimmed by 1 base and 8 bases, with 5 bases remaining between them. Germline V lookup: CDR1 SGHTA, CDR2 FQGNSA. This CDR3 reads CASSLGPGYTF. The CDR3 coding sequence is TGTGCCAGCAGCTTAGGCCCCGGCTACACCTTC.

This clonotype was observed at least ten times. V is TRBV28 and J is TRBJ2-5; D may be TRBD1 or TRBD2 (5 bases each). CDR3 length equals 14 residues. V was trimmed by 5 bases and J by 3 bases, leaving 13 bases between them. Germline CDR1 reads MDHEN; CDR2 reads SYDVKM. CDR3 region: CASSNRDLEETQYF. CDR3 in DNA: TGTGCCAGCAGTAACCGGGACCTTGAAGAGACCCAGTACTTC.

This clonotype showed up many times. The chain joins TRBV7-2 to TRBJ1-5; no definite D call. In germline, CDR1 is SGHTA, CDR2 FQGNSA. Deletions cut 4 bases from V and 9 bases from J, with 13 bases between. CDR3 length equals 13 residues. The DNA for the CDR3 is TGTGCCAGCAGCTCGAGACACCCCTCGCCCCAGCATTTT. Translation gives CASSSRHPSPQHF.

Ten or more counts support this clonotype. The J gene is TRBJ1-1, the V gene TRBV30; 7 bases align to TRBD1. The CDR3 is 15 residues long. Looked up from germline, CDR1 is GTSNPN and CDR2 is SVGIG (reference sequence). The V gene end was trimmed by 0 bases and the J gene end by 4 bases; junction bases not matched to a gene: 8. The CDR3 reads CAWSVTAGGTTEAFF. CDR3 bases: TGTGCCTGGAGTGTAACGGCAGGGGGGACCACTGAAGCTTTCTTT.

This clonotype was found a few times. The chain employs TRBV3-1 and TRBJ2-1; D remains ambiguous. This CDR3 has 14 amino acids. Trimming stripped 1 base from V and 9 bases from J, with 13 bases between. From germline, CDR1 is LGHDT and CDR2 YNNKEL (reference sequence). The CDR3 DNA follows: TGTGCCAGCAGCCAAGCGTTACCCAGCCCTGAGCAGTTCTTC. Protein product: CASSQALPSPEQFF.